One sample yielded the 26 T cell receptor beta chains listed below, sequenced in a study of regulatory T cells in long-lasting Graves disease. With iRepertoire HTBI primers and Arm-PCR of CDR3 regions, TCR beta libraries were built. TCRdb itself ran the multiplex PCR reads through MiXCR, one entry per CDR3 protein. The table lists around 330,000 distinct CDR3 sequences, over 15% of them singletons, with more than 35% in the top ten. The time point is: newly diagnosed GD, antithyroid drugs for less than 3 months. PBMC RNA served as the TCR library source. Sample: peripheral blood mononuclear cells (PBMCs), taken at new diagnosis, from a patient treated with antithyroid drugs. Receptors were obtained from a female donor with Graves disease.

This clonotype was observed many times. The V and J genes are TRBV27 and TRBJ1-1, with D possibly TRBD1 on 5 matching bases. This CDR3 spans 14 amino acids. V shed 3 bases and J shed 1 base, with 9 bases lying between them. From germline, CDR1 is MNHEY and CDR2 SMNVEV (reference sequence). The chain's CDR3 is CASSFQGTNTEAFF. The CDR3 coding sequence is TGTGCCAGCAGTTTCCAGGGAACGAACACTGAAGCTTTCTTT.

This clonotype occurred many times. CDR3 protein: CAWGSTVNTEAFF. CDR3 nucleotides: TGTGCCTGGGGATCGACGGTGAACACTGAAGCTTTCTTT. The chain couples TRBV30 to TRBJ1-1; unclear D gene. Germline values: CDR1 GTSNPN, CDR2 SVGIG (reference sequence). The ends were cut back, 5 bases at V and 0 bases at J, with 10 bases in the middle. The CDR3 is 13 residues long.

This clonotype was recorded many times. The chain joins TRBV11-2 to TRBJ2-1; a possible D gene is TRBD1 (5 bases). The CDR3 is 13 residues long. CDR1 SGHAT and CDR2 FQNNGV come from the germline V gene. V shed 5 bases and J shed 6 bases, with 11 bases lying between them. The CDR3 region has the DNA TGTGCCAGCAGCCCAGGGTGGGGCAATGAGCAGTTCTTC. Translation: CASSPGWGNEQFF.

The J gene is TRBJ2-1, the V gene TRBV19; TRBD1 is a possible D gene (5 bases). The J call could be wrong; TRBJ2-5 is a better fit for the DNA end. The germline V gene has CDR1 LNHDA and CDR2 SQIVND (reference sequence). This CDR3 comprises 14 residues. This chain's CDR3 is CASSTTGSHETQYF. The CDR3 DNA reads as TGTGCCAGTAGTACTACAGGATCCCACGAGACCCAGTACTTC.

This clonotype was found many times. This chain joins TRBV11-2 and TRBJ2-7; a weak D match, TRBD2 (5 bases). The V end lost 4 bases, the J end lost 6 bases, and 16 bases lay between the germline ends. CDR1 and CDR2 (germline): SGHAT, FQNNGV. This CDR3 has 14 residues. The CDR3 protein is CASSSMPGFVEQYF. CDR3 bases: TGTGCCAGCAGCTCAATGCCGGGGTTTGTCGAGCAGTACTTC.

This clonotype has at least ten counts. V usage is TRBV5-1 and J usage is TRBJ2-2; no clear D gene. The germline V and J ends were trimmed by 0 bases and 3 bases, with 12 bases remaining between them. The CDR3 contains 16 residues. Germline-derived CDR1 and CDR2 are SGHRS and YFSETQ. This CDR3 is CASSLVVDPDTGELFF. CDR3 sequence (DNA): TGCGCCAGCAGCTTGGTTGTAGATCCCGACACCGGGGAGCTGTTTTTT.

This clonotype was seen more than once but under ten times. The genes are TRBV18 and TRBJ2-1; 13 positions match TRBD2. V gave up 5 bases and J gave up 7 bases; unmatched junction bases: 8. Germline loops: CDR1 KGHSH, CDR2 LQKENI. This CDR3 region has 16 residues. CDR3 region: CASSTGTSGIGNEQFF. The CDR3 DNA reads as TGTGCCAGCTCAACCGGGACTAGCGGGATTGGGAATGAGCAGTTCTTC.

In this sample, this clonotype turned up many times. The rearrangement uses TRBV11-2 and TRBJ2-2; D call uncertain. Trimming left V 3 bases short and J 7 bases short, with 12 bases between. Germline V CDR1 and CDR2: SGHAT, FQNNGV. CDR3 length: 14 residues. CDR3 loop: CASSFNSAGGELFF. As DNA, the CDR3 is TGTGCCAGCAGCTTCAATTCGGCTGGCGGGGAGCTGTTTTTT.

The chain combines TRBV29-1 with TRBJ2-7; D is ambiguous. Between the trimmed V and J ends, which lost 5 bases and 3 bases, there was a span of 11 bases. The CDR3 has 12 amino acids. The germline V gene encodes CDR1 SQVTM and CDR2 ANQGSEA. The CDR3 DNA is TGCAGCGTTCGAAGCCAGTTCTACGAGCAGTACTTC. This sequence encodes CSVRSQFYEQYF.

This clonotype was recorded many times. This rearrangement joins TRBV28 to TRBJ2-7; D possibly corresponds to TRBD1 (5 bases). The CDR3 contains 12 residues. V lost 3 bases to trimming and J lost 7 bases, with 10 bases between them. The V gene's germline CDR1 is MDHEN and CDR2 SYDVKM. In DNA, the CDR3 is TGTGCCAGCAGTTTCCAGGGTTGGGAGCAGTACTTC. Amino acid sequence: CASSFQGWEQYF.

This clonotype was observed many times. The chain has TRBV19 and TRBJ1-1; no firm D call. Germline V gene data show CDR1 as LNHDA and CDR2 as SQIVND (reference sequence). V was shortened by 1 base and J by 1 base, with 13 bases between the two germline ends. The CDR3 loop spans 16 amino acids. The CDR3 DNA is TGTGCCAGTAGTATAGGATGGGGATTGTCGAACACTGAAGCTTTCTTT. Translation gives CASSIGWGLSNTEAFF.

This clonotype was found many times. The genes are TRBV7-9 and TRBJ2-1; TRBD2 matches 8 bases. Trimming removed 1 base from V and 8 bases from J; junction bases left unmatched: 4. Germline V gene sequence: CDR1 SEHNR, CDR2 FQNEAQ (reference sequence). There are 14 residues in the CDR3. The CDR3 spells CASSLERERDEQFF. Written as DNA, the CDR3 is TGTGCCAGCAGCTTAGAGCGGGAGAGGGATGAGCAGTTCTTC.

This clonotype was recorded many times. V and J are TRBV28 and TRBJ2-3; the D gene could be TRBD1 or TRBD2 (5 bases each). The CDR3 runs to 16 residues. V lost 2 bases, J lost 5 bases, and 17 bases lay in between. Germline CDR1 and CDR2: MDHEN and SYDVKM. CDR3 nucleotide sequence: TGTGCCAGCAGTTTAGAGGGGCGCAGTAAAGGAGATACGCAGTATTTT. This encodes CASSLEGRSKGDTQYF.

This clonotype was counted ten times or more. The chain has TRBV3-1 and TRBJ2-1, with TRBD2 matching over 9 bases. Per the germline V gene, CDR1 is LGHDT and CDR2 is YNNKEL (reference sequence). The CDR3 is 17 residues long. Trimming cost V 0 bases and J 5 bases; bases outside gene matches: 8. The DNA of the CDR3 is TGTGCCAGCAGCCAAGATCTGTTGCTAGCGGGACACAATGAGCAGTTCTTC. Its protein product is CASSQDLLLAGHNEQFF.

This clonotype was seen a few times. The gene calls are TRBV14 and TRBJ1-2, with a possible D match to TRBD1 (6 bases). In germline, CDR1 is SGHDN, CDR2 FVKESK. The CDR3 runs 15 residues. V was trimmed by 3 bases and J by 8 bases, leaving 19 bases between them. The CDR3 reads CASSQTLPGAGGYTF. The CDR3 DNA reads TGTGCCAGCAGCCAGACTCTACCAGGGGCAGGGGGCTACACCTTC.

This clonotype was seen repeatedly, ten times or more. The chain uses TRBV7-6 and TRBJ2-7; tentatively, D is TRBD2 (5 bases). The CDR3 runs 14 residues. The germline CDR1 and CDR2 sequences are SGHVS and FNYEAQ. V was trimmed by 3 bases and J by 5 bases, leaving 14 bases between them. Here the CDR3 reads CASSFLAGVNEQYF. CDR3 coding DNA: TGTGCCAGCAGCTTCTTAGCCGGGGTGAACGAGCAGTACTTC.

At least ten counts were recorded for this clonotype. The chain combines TRBV28 with TRBJ1-2; 7 nucleotides line up with TRBD1. Trimming at V came to 4 bases and at J to 3 bases, leaving 8 bases not matched to a gene. CDR1 is MDHEN and CDR2 is SYDVKM in the germline V gene. This CDR3 is built from 15 residues. CDR3 bases: TGTGCCAGCAGTTCGGAGGGGGCTATAGACTATGGCTACACCTTC. This gives the protein CASSSEGAIDYGYTF.

The chain is built from TRBV19 and TRBJ2-2, with 8 nucleotides matching TRBD1. J was trimmed by 3 bases and V by 4 bases; bases with no gene match: 16. Germline V lookup: CDR1 LNHDA, CDR2 SQIVND (reference sequence). The CDR3 contains 19 residues. The CDR3 sequence: CASSTLPGTGGPDTGELFF. CDR3 DNA: TGTGCCAGTAGTACCCTCCCCGGGACAGGAGGTCCTGACACCGGGGAGCTGTTTTTT.

This clonotype has at least ten counts. This chain uses TRBV27 with TRBJ2-2; tentatively, D is TRBD2 (7 bases). The CDR3 runs 15 residues. Germline V lookup: CDR1 MNHEY, CDR2 SMNVEV (reference sequence). Trimming took off 0 bases at V and 5 bases at J, with 10 bases between the two ends. The CDR3 DNA reads as TGTGCCAGCAGTTTATCGGGGGGGCGGACCGGGGAGCTGTTTTTT. This sequence encodes CASSLSGGRTGELFF.

In this sample, this clonotype turned up many times. The chain couples TRBV6-1 to TRBJ1-1; 7 nucleotides line up with TRBD1. Trimming cost V 7 bases and J 5 bases; bases outside gene matches: 13. Germline loops: CDR1 MNHNS, CDR2 SASEGT. This CDR3 region has 15 residues. The chain's CDR3 is CASNTFDRDYTEAFF. CDR3 nucleotides: TGTGCCAGCAACACATTCGACAGGGATTATACTGAAGCTTTCTTT.

At least ten counts were recorded for this clonotype. The rearrangement links TRBV24-1 to TRBJ2-1, with TRBD2 matching 8 bases. In germline, CDR1 is KGHDR, CDR2 SFDVKD. The CDR3 has 15 residues. V gave up 6 bases and J gave up 0 bases; unmatched junction bases: 3. CDR3 DNA: TGTGCCACCAGTAGAAGCGGGAGCTCCTACAATGAGCAGTTCTTC. This gives the protein CATSRSGSSYNEQFF.

This clonotype was detected ten times or more. The rearrangement joins TRBV5-1 to TRBJ2-7; possible D gene TRBD1, 6 bases. Germline V lookup: CDR1 SGHRS, CDR2 YFSETQ. Trimming left V 0 bases short and J 1 base short, with 11 bases between. The CDR3 runs to 15 residues. The CDR3 region is CASSLEAGASYEQYF. In DNA, the CDR3 is TGCGCCAGCAGCTTGGAGGCAGGGGCGTCCTACGAGCAGTACTTC.

The chain employs TRBV11-3 and TRBJ2-4; maybe TRBD2 (7 bases). Trimming took 5 bases from V and 0 from J, leaving 29 bases between them. The CDR3 has 21 amino acids. Germline assignment: CDR1 SGHNT and CDR2 YENEEA. CDR3 bases: TGTGCCAGCAGCGGCCCTTTATCCGGGAGTGGGGGGGGCATAGCCAAAAACATTCAGTACTTC. Protein product: CASSGPLSGSGGGIAKNIQYF.

This clonotype was counted ten times or more. CDR3 nucleotides: TGTGCCAGCAGCCAAGCGACTGCCTACGAGCAGTACTTC. It codes for CASSQATAYEQYF. This chain joins TRBV3-1 and TRBJ2-7, with D unclear. With 1 base removed from V and 2 bases from J, the gap between germline ends came to 6 bases. CDR1 LGHDT and CDR2 YNNKEL come from the germline V gene (reference sequence). The CDR3 extends over 13 amino acids.

In this sample, this clonotype turned up many times. The genes are TRBV28 and TRBJ1-2, with 8 bases fitting TRBD1. The V gene's germline CDR1 is MDHEN and CDR2 SYDVKM. The V gene end was trimmed by 6 bases and the J gene end by 4 bases; junction bases not matched to a gene: 13. This CDR3 comprises 16 residues. The CDR3 nucleotides read TGTGCCAGCAGCCCAAACGACAGGGGTCGACTCTATGGCTACACCTTC. It encodes CASSPNDRGRLYGYTF.

This clonotype showed up many times. The rearrangement joins TRBV28 to TRBJ1-5, with no clear D. Germline V gene data show CDR1 as MDHEN and CDR2 as SYDVKM. This CDR3 has 13 amino acids. V was pared by 3 bases and J by 5 bases, with 8 bases between. DNA of the CDR3: TGTGCCAGCAGTTTTTCCCCGGATCAGCCCCAGCATTTT. Translating gives CASSFSPDQPQHF. Complete variable domain (other parts from reference TRBV28 and TRBJ1-5): DVKVTQSSRYLVKRTGEKVFLECVQDMDHENMFWYRQDPGLGLRLIYFSYDVKMKEKGDIPEGYSVSREKKERFSLILESASTNQTSMYLCASSFSPDQPQHFGDGTRLSIL.